This T cell receptor (beta chain) was recovered during a study of T-cell memory formation after mild COVID-19. Findings of the study overall: Clones that contracted from day 15 to 85 were balanced CD4/CD8, while later expanders leaned CD4+. The study found contracting CD4+ clones mainly in CM and EM and contracting CD8+ clones in EMRA.

From 5'RACE with constant-segment primers came TCR alpha and TCR beta cDNA libraries that carried sample barcodes and UMIs. TCRdb reprocessed the 5' RACE reads via MiXCR and lists one record per CDR3 protein. The sample records approximately 240,000 distinct CDR3 sequences, less than 20% being singletons. CDR1 and CDR2 (germline): SGHVS, FQNEAQ. The CDR3 covers 14 residues. The germline V and J ends were trimmed by 3 bases and 3 bases, with 11 bases remaining between them. This clonotype turned up a few times. Its target is not known. The chain carries TRBV7-8 and TRBJ2-5; possibly TRBD2 for D (6 bases). The sequenced sample was PBMCs or a T cell subset sorted from them (not recorded which). The clonotype comes from a man aged 18-30 years who had mild COVID-19 (a few samples of this study predate the infection). Cell type and time point are not known. CDR3 residues: CASSFGRDEETQYF. In DNA form, the CDR3 reads TGTGCCAGCAGCTTTGGGCGGGACGAAGAGACCCAGTACTTC. Filled out from reference TRBV7-8 and TRBJ2-5, the complete variable domain reads GAGVSQSPRYKVAKRGQDVALRCDPISGHVSLFWYQQALGQGPEFLTYFQNEAQLDKSGLPSDRFFAERPEGSVSTLKIQRTQQEDSAVYLCASSFGRDEETQYFGPGTRLLVL.